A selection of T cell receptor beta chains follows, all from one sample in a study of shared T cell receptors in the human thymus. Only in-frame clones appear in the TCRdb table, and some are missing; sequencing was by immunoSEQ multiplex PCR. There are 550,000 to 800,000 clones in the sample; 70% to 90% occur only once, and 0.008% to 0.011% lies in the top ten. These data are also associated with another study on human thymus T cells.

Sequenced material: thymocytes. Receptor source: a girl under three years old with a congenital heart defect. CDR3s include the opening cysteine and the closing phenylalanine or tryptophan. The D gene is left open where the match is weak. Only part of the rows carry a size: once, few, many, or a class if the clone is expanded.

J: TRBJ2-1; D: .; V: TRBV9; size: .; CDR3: CASSVSSGFNNEQFF; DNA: TGTGCCAGCAGCGTATCCAGCGGCTTCAACAATGAGCAGTTCTTC
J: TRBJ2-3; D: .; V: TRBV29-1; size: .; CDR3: CSAMNSGHPKYTQYF; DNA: TGCAGCGCAATGAATTCGGGACACCCAAAATATACGCAGTATTTT
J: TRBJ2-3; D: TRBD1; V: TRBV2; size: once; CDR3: CATRDRDTDTQYF; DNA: TGTGCCACCCGGGACAGGGACACAGATACGCAGTATTTT
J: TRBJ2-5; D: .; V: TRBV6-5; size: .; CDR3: CASTNRATETQYF; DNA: TGTGCCAGCACCAACAGGGCAACGGAGACCCAGTACTTC
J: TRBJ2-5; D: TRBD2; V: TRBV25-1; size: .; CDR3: CASSPGGGGRETQYF; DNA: TGTGCCAGCAGTCCCGGTGGCGGGGGGAGGGAGACCCAGTACTTC
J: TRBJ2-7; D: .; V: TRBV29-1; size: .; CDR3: CSVEYKMGPDRYEQYF; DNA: TGCAGCGTTGAGTATAAAATGGGCCCAGATAGGTACGAGCAGTACTTC
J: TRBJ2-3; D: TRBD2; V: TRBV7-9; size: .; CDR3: CASSLRSGGRKGPTDTQYF; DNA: TGTGCCAGCAGCTTAAGAAGCGGGGGTCGTAAAGGGCCCACAGATACGCAGTATTTT
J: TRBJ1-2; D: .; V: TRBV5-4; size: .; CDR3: CASSLRVQYGYTF; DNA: TGTGCCAGCAGCCTTCGGGTTCAGTATGGCTACACCTTC
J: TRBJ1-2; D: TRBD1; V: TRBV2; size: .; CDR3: CATLPGGGYGYTF; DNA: TGTGCCACTCTCCCAGGGGGCGGCTATGGCTACACCTTC
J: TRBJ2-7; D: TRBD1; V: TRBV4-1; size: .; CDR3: CASSQEGQGAVYEQYF; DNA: TGCGCCAGCAGCCAAGAGGGACAGGGGGCTGTCTACGAGCAGTACTTC
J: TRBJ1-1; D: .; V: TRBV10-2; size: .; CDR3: CASSESVGGTGLNTEAFF; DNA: TGCGCCAGCAGTGAGTCCGTGGGGGGAACGGGATTGAACACTGAAGCTTTCTTT
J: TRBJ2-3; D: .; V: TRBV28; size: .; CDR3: CASSLTPDSYSTDTQYF; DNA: TGTGCCAGCAGTCTCACCCCCGACAGTTATAGCACAGATACGCAGTATTTT
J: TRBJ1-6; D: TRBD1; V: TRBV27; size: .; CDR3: CASTKQGVGGSSPLHF; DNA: TGTGCCAGCACTAAACAGGGGGTAGGTGGTAGTTCACCCCTCCACTTT
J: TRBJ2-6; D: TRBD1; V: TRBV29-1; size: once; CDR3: CSVLKPGQTVSGANVLTF; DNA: TGCAGCGTACTGAAACCGGGACAGACCGTCTCTGGGGCCAACGTCCTGACTTTC
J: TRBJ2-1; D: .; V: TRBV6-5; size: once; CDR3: CASSYTRKPCYNEQFF; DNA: TGTGCCAGCAGTTACACGCGCAAGCCGTGCTACAATGAGCAGTTCTTC
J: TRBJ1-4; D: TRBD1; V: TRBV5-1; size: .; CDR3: CASSLGQGDEKLFF; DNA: TGCGCCAGCAGCTTGGGACAGGGCGATGAAAAACTGTTTTTT
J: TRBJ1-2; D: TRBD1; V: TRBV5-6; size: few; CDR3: CASSKDRGQLTCGYTF; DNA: TGTGCCAGCAGCAAGGACAGGGGGCAGTTAACGTGTGGCTACACCTTC
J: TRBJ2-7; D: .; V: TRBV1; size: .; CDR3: CTSSQDIPPLYEQYF; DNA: TGCACCAGCAGCCAAGATATTCCCCCTCTCTACGAGCAGTACTTC
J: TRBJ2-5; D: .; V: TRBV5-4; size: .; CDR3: CASSLWRAGAQETQYF; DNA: TGTGCCAGCAGCTTGTGGCGAGCAGGGGCTCAAGAGACCCAGTACTTC
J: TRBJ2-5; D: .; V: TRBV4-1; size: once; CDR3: CASSQDPGLLQETQYF; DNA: TGCGCCAGCAGCCAAGATCCGGGACTCCTCCAAGAGACCCAGTACTTC
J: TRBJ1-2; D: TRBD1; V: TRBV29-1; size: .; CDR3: CSVSTGEGPNGYTF; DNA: TGCAGCGTTTCCACAGGGGAAGGACCTAATGGCTACACCTTC
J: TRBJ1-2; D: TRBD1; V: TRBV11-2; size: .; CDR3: CAIRQGSIGYTF; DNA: TGTGCCATCCGACAGGGTTCGATTGGCTACACCTTC
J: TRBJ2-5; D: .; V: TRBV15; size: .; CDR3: CATSRDYGGETQYF; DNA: TGTGCCACCAGCAGAGATTACGGGGGAGAGACCCAGTACTTC
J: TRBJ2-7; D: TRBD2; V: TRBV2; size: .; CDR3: CASSSGVIPYEQYF; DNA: TGTGCCAGCTCAAGCGGGGTAATACCCTACGAGCAGTACTTC
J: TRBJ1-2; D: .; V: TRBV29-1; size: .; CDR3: CSVRGPDGQLNGYTF; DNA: TGCAGCGTTCGAGGACCCGACGGACAGCTAAATGGCTACACCTTC
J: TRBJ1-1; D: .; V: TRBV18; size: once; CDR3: CASSPLDTEAFF; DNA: TGTGCCAGCTCACCACTAGACACTGAAGCTTTCTTT
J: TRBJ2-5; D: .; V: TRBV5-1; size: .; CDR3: CASSYGFQETQYF; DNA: TGCGCCAGCAGCTATGGCTTCCAAGAGACCCAGTACTTC